Sequencing of this T cell receptor beta chain was carried out in a study of cytomegalovirus exposure and HLA in healthy donors. Comment on this clone: As yet, its antigen is unknown.

Vbeta (60) and Jbeta (13) primers were used in the PCR. Sequencing was performed with immunoSEQ multiplex PCR; in TCRdb, only in-frame clones are kept and a portion is missing. The profile shows more than 150,000 clones, 60% to 85% of them singletons. Overall study findings and caveats: More clonal expansion characterized HLA-associated TCR beta chains than equally common others in a later analysis. Among immune exposure information, only CMV serostatus was available. For cytomegalovirus status, the classifier reportedly gave diagnoses with high specificity and sensitivity.

The CDR3 contains 15 residues. Germline CDR1 and CDR2: SGHTS and YDEGEE. Trimming left V 0 bases short and J 7 bases short, with 14 bases between. This TCR was sampled from a girl between 5 and 17 years old in good health and CMV-seropositive. V gene TRBV5-8 combines with J gene TRBJ2-4; maybe TRBD2 (5 bases). What was sequenced was PBMCs. The CDR3 DNA is TGTGCCAGCAGCTTGGGTAGGGCGTCGGGGAACATTCAGTACTTC. It is translated as CASSLGRASGNIQYF.